The present TCR beta chain was sequenced within a study of regulatory T cells in long-lasting Graves disease. V was shortened by 6 bases and J by 0 bases, with 12 bases between the two germline ends. CDR1 and CDR2 from the germline V gene are SGHRS and YFSETQ. The CDR3 is made up of 14 amino acids. According to the study, TCR beta libraries were built with iRepertoire HTBI primers and CDR3-region Arm-PCR. Each CDR3 protein is one row after TCRdb ran MiXCR on the multiplex PCR reads. The data hold roughly 500,000 distinct CDR3 sequences, with more than 20% observed a single time. The sample's time point: persistent/refractory GD, antithyroid drugs over 5 years with positive TRAb. Researchers made the TCR library from RNA that was extracted from PBMCs.

The TCR originated in a female donor with Graves disease. The rearrangement uses TRBV5-1 and TRBJ1-1, with D hard to call. This specimen was peripheral blood mononuclear cells (PBMCs), taken when the disease was refractory, from a patient treated with antithyroid drugs. In DNA form, the CDR3 reads TGCGCCAGCAATGATCTGGGTATGAACACTGAAGCTTTCTTT. Its protein is CASNDLGMNTEAFF.